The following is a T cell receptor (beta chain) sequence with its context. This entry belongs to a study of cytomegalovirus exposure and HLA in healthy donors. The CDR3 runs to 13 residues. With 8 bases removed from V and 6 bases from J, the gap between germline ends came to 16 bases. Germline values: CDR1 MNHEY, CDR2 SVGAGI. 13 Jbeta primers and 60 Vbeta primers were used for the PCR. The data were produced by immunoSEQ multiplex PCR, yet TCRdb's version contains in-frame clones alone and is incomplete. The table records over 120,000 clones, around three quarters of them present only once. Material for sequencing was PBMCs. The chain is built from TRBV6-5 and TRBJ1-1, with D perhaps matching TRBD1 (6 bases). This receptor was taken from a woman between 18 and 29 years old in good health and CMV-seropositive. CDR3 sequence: CASGLGGAAEAFF. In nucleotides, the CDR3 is TGTGCCAGCGGCCTAGGGGGGGCAGCTGAAGCTTTCTTT.